These 25 T cell receptor beta chains originate from one sample sequenced in a study of control samples from healthy donors and cancer patients. Libraries were prepared by immunoSEQ multiplex PCR; TCRdb keeps only in-frame clonotypes and omits some of them. The sample includes about 160,000 clones, roughly 94% of them seen just once. The sequencing input was PBMCs. Receptor source: a man between 60 and 75 years old with colorectal cancer.

This rearrangement joins TRBV24-1 to TRBJ2-3, with unresolved D. This CDR3 comprises 14 residues. Germline-derived CDR1 and CDR2 are KGHDR and SFDVKD. The V and J ends lost 1 base and 0 bases respectively, with 4 bases between them. CDR3 sequence (DNA): TGTGCCACCAGTGATTTTTCTAGCACAGATACGCAGTATTTT. This translates into CATSDFSSTDTQYF.

This chain uses TRBV11-2 with TRBJ2-7; no definite D call. Germline V lookup: CDR1 SGHAT, CDR2 FQNNGV. V lost 4 bases, J lost 3 bases, and 13 bases lay in between. The CDR3 contains 14 residues. CDR3 in DNA: TGTGCCAGCAGCTCCGGGCAGGTTAGCTACGAGCAGTACTTC. This translates into CASSSGQVSYEQYF.

The chain uses TRBV30 and TRBJ1-5; TRBD1 aligns across 9 bases. Germline loops: CDR1 GTSNPN, CDR2 SVGIG (reference sequence). V lost 2 bases, J lost 5 bases, and 7 bases stayed unmatched. The CDR3 has 15 amino acids. CDR3 DNA: TGTGCCTGGAGTACCTCGGGGACAGGGTATCAGCCCCAGCATTTT. Protein: CAWSTSGTGYQPQHF.

This clone was counted once. The chain joins TRBV10-3 to TRBJ2-2; TRBD2 matches at 8 bases. Germline V gene data show CDR1 as ENHRY and CDR2 as SYGVKD. The V segment lost 4 bases and the J segment 6 bases; nucleotides outside the gene matches: 10. This CDR3 has 16 residues. The CDR3: CAISGGSGGRAGELFF. The DNA of the CDR3 is TGTGCCATCAGTGGGGGGAGCGGGGGCCGGGCCGGGGAGCTGTTTTTT.

This clone was observed a handful of times. The V call is TRBV2, the J call TRBJ1-1; 10 bases agree with TRBD1. CDR1 SNHLY and CDR2 FYNNEI come from the germline V gene. V trimming: 6 bases; J trimming: 12 bases; junction bases outside the gene matches: 16. This CDR3 contains 15 residues. CDR3: CASRTRGTGDGLSFF. The CDR3 nucleotides are TGTGCCAGCAGGACCCGCGGGACAGGGGACGGTTTGTCTTTCTTT.

J is TRBJ1-2 and V is TRBV6-5, with D possibly matching TRBD1 (6 bases). The CDR3 is 15 residues long. Germline values: CDR1 MNHEY, CDR2 SVGAGI. V lost 5 bases, J lost 4 bases, and 17 bases lay in between. The CDR3 reads CASSPYRVMGYGYTF. CDR3 coding DNA: TGTGCCAGCAGTCCCTACAGGGTTATGGGCTATGGCTACACCTTC.

J is TRBJ2-5 and V is TRBV5-1, with a possible D match to TRBD2 (5 bases). V was pared by 3 bases and J by 5 bases, with 14 bases between. Germline V gives CDR1 SGHRS, CDR2 YFSETQ. This CDR3 is built from 14 residues. The CDR3 region has the DNA TGCGCCAGCAGCTCCGGAGGTTCTCAGGAGACCCAGTACTTC. Amino acid sequence: CASSSGGSQETQYF.

Here the CDR3 DNA reads TGCGCCAGCAATACCGGGACAGGAAATGAAAAACTGTTTTTT. Protein sequence: CASNTGTGNEKLFF. This chain links TRBV5-1 with TRBJ1-4; 8 positions agree with TRBD1. The length of the CDR3 is 14 residues. Germline CDR1 and CDR2: SGHRS and YFSETQ. Trimming removed 6 bases from V and 5 bases from J; junction bases left unmatched: 6.

J is TRBJ2-7 and V is TRBV21-1; the D call of TRBD1 is as the table states it, not checked on the DNA. TRBV21-1 counts as a pseudogene. The CDR3 totals 15 residues. The CDR3 sequence is CASRYPGDSSYEQYF. The CDR3, as DNA: TGTGCCAGCAGGTACCCAGGGGACAGCTCCTACGAGCAGTACTTC.

The chain employs TRBV5-1 and TRBJ1-5; tentative D call: TRBD1 (5 bases). Germline V gives CDR1 SGHRS, CDR2 YFSETQ. This CDR3 contains 14 residues. Trimming took 0 bases from V and 6 from J, leaving 10 bases between them. CDR3 region: CASSLELGTQPQHF. The CDR3 DNA reads as TGCGCCAGCAGCTTGGAATTGGGGACTCAGCCCCAGCATTTT.

The chain combines TRBV25-1 with TRBJ2-7, with no clear D. Trimming took off 1 base at V and 10 bases at J, with 14 bases between the two ends. CDR1 and CDR2 (germline): MGHDK, SYGVNS. CDR3 length equals 13 residues. The DNA of the CDR3 is TGTGCCAGCAGTGAATCAACGGTTGGAGAACAGTACTTC. Residues: CASSESTVGEQYF.

The CDR3: CASSEKSLAPYEQYF. The CDR3, as DNA: TGTGCCAGCAGTGAAAAGTCTCTTGCGCCCTACGAGCAGTACTTC. V and J are TRBV6-1 and TRBJ2-7; D not certain. The V gene's germline CDR1 is MNHNS and CDR2 SASEGT. Trimming left V 2 bases short and J 2 bases short, with 13 bases between. The CDR3 runs to 15 residues.

This clone has a single count. The rearrangement joins TRBV21-1 to TRBJ1-2; the D call in the table, TRBD1, was not verified against the DNA. TRBV21-1 is a pseudogene locus. This CDR3 comprises 17 residues. The CDR3 is CASSNQDRDHSAYGYTF. The CDR3 nucleotides read TGTGCCAGCAGCAACCAGGACAGGGACCACTCAGCTTATGGCTACACCTTC.

The J gene is TRBJ2-1, the V gene TRBV30; D is undetermined. The germline CDR1 and CDR2 sequences are GTSNPN and SVGIG (reference sequence). The CDR3 covers 13 residues. V lost 0 bases, J lost 10 bases, and 13 bases lay in between. The CDR3 region is CAWSVGADREQFF. The CDR3 nucleotides read TGTGCCTGGAGTGTAGGTGCAGATCGCGAGCAGTTCTTC.

This clone came up once. The V gene is TRBV7-9, the J gene TRBJ2-1; TRBD2 agrees at 8 bases. The trim removed 4 bases at V and 7 bases at J, leaving 12 bases unmatched. The germline V gene encodes CDR1 SEHNR and CDR2 FQNEAQ (reference sequence). This CDR3 is 16 amino acids long. CDR3 loop: CASSSGLGKFRNEQFF. In nucleotides, the CDR3 is TGTGCCAGCAGCTCGGGACTAGGAAAATTTAGGAATGAGCAGTTCTTC.

The V gene is TRBV9, the J gene TRBJ1-1; tentative D call: TRBD1 (6 bases). In germline, CDR1 is SGDLS, CDR2 YYNGEE. V was pared by 0 bases and J by 7 bases, with 13 bases between. CDR3 length: 14 residues. CDR3 sequence: CASSVAPTGNEAFF. In DNA, the CDR3 is TGTGCCAGCAGCGTAGCCCCAACAGGGAATGAAGCTTTCTTT.

The chain is built from TRBV6-5 and TRBJ2-7, with 7 positions matching TRBD1. Germline V CDR1 and CDR2: MNHEY, SVGAGI. With V trimmed by 5 bases and J by 7 bases, 5 bases remained unmatched. This CDR3 has 12 amino acids. The CDR3 is CASSPPGGEQYF. The CDR3 DNA reads TGTGCCAGCAGTCCCCCAGGGGGTGAGCAGTACTTC.

A single count supports this clone. The rearrangement uses TRBV14 and TRBJ2-1; maybe TRBD2 (6 bases). Per the germline V gene, CDR1 is SGHDN and CDR2 is FVKESK. Trimming shortened V by 4 bases and J by 5 bases, and 15 bases separated the two germline ends. The CDR3 has 15 amino acids. CDR3 DNA: TGTGCCAGCAGCCCCCGGAGGGGCCTTAACAATGAGCAGTTCTTC. Translating gives CASSPRRGLNNEQFF. The full variable domain, its missing parts supplied by reference TRBV14 and TRBJ2-1, is EAGVTQFPSHSVIEKGQTVTLRCDPISGHDNLYWYRRVMGKEIKFLLHFVKESKQDESGMPNNRFLAERTGGTYSTLKVQPAELEDSGVYFCASSPRRGLNNEQFFGPGTRLTVL.

Written as DNA, the CDR3 is TGTGCCAGCAGCCAAGGGAAAAGCGGCTCCTACGAGCAGTACTTC. Protein: CASSQGKSGSYEQYF. The chain has TRBV3-1 (or the pseudogene TRBV3-2) and TRBJ2-7; a possible D gene is TRBD2 (5 bases). Per germline, CDR1 LGHDT and CDR2 YNNKEL (reference sequence). The CDR3 is made up of 15 amino acids. V was shortened by 1 base and J by 0 bases, with 10 bases between the two germline ends.

This rearrangement joins TRBV6-5 to TRBJ1-2; D remains unclear. The CDR3 runs 14 residues. The V gene's germline CDR1 is MNHEY and CDR2 SVGAGI. The V end was cut by 4 bases, the J end by 8 bases, with 17 bases between. CDR3 nucleotides: TGTGCCAGCAGTTTAGGGCGCGGGGTGGGAGGCTACACCTTC. Translation: CASSLGRGVGGYTF.

The rearrangement uses TRBV6-5 and TRBJ2-7; TRBD2 matches at 7 bases. Germline V gene sequence: CDR1 MNHEY, CDR2 SVGAGI. After removal of 4 bases from V and 2 bases from J, the junction contained 5 bases not matched to a gene. The CDR3 runs 14 residues. The CDR3 DNA sequence: TGTGCCAGCAGTTTCTCTAGCGGAACCTACGAGCAGTACTTC. It is translated as CASSFSSGTYEQYF.

The chain employs TRBV3-1 (or the pseudogene TRBV3-2) and TRBJ1-1; D is uncertain. The CDR3 loop spans 12 amino acids. Trimming removed 5 bases from V and 2 bases from J, with 6 bases in between. The germline V gene has CDR1 LGHDT and CDR2 YNNKEL (reference sequence). The CDR3 DNA sequence: TGTGCCAGCAGCACCCCTAACACTGAAGCTTTCTTT. It codes for CASSTPNTEAFF.

The rearrangement links TRBV6-5 to TRBJ2-7, with a weak D call TRBD2 (5 bases). With 0 bases removed from V and 6 bases from J, the gap between germline ends came to 9 bases. The CDR3 has 13 residues. Germline loops: CDR1 MNHEY, CDR2 SVGAGI. The CDR3 DNA follows: TGTGCCAGCAGTTACTCGGGGAGTTTCGAGCAGTACTTC. Protein sequence: CASSYSGSFEQYF.

As for this clone: Other DNA variants within this sample encode the same CDR3. The chain employs TRBV6-2 or TRBV6-3 and TRBJ2-3; D is perhaps TRBD2 (6 bases). Germline loops: CDR1 MNHEY, CDR2 SVGEGT. CDR3 length equals 15 residues. V lost 0 bases to trimming and J lost 1 base, with 8 bases between them. The chain's CDR3 is CASSYSGGGTDTQYF. CDR3 DNA sequence: TGTGCCAGCAGTTACTCAGGCGGGGGCACAGATACGCAGTATTTT.

The chain joins TRBV2 to TRBJ1-2; no firm D call. The length of the CDR3 is 15 residues. CDR1 SNHLY and CDR2 FYNNEI come from the germline V gene. Trimming took off 4 bases at V and 0 bases at J, with 12 bases between the two ends. The CDR3 is CASSGEGSTNYGYTF. CDR3 in DNA: TGTGCCAGCAGTGGGGAGGGCAGCACTAACTATGGCTACACCTTC.